This TCR beta chain was recovered during a study of Ad26.COV2.S vaccination and SARS-CoV-2 variants. Whole-study context: In the study, Ad26.COV2.S was injected intramuscularly once, or twice 56 days apart.

Only in-frame clones appear in the TCRdb table, and some are missing; sequencing was by immunoSEQ multiplex PCR. This sample has about 350,000 clones, with roughly 89% found just once. A remark on this clone: Its antigen is unknown.

The sample's treatment: some 19 received Ad26.COV2.S at low or high dose, single or two shots; 5 received placebo; per-sample allocation not given. Collection of the samples took place on day 63 after the first injection of vaccine or placebo. Immunization relied on an Ad26 vector, which expressed Wuhan-strain SARS-CoV-2 spike. General study points: Vaccinees reportedly had broad spike-specific CD8+ and CD4+ T cell responses. Total T cell responses may have been underestimated by the TCR breadth and depth analyses.

The TCR sequence derives from a person aged 18-65 years who received the Ad26.COV2.S COVID-19 vaccine or a placebo. The specimen was peripheral blood, collected in a trial of Ad26.COV2.S vaccine versus placebo.

CDR3 amino acids: CASKPSGSYEQYF. The CDR3 coding sequence is TGCGCCAGCAAACCTAGCGGGAGCTACGAGCAGTACTTC. The rearrangement uses TRBV4-1 and TRBJ2-7, with 10 bases fitting TRBD2. V shed 7 bases and J 3 bases; nucleotides not matched to a gene: 3. The CDR3 loop spans 13 amino acids. The germline CDR1 and CDR2 sequences are MGHRA and YSYEKL.